What follows are 6 T cell receptor beta chains derived from one specimen sequenced in a study of CD8 T cells in Susac syndrome. Reverse transcription of about 0.5 to 1 ug RNA was carried out with random hexamers. TCRdb called the immunoSEQ multiplex PCR reads again in MiXCR, with one record for every CDR3 protein. The data hold 150,000 to 200,000 distinct CDR3 sequences, with roughly 94% observed a single time. The specimen was CD8+ T cells from PBMCs. The source is a human donor with Susac syndrome.

This clonotype was recorded only once. The chain links TRBV29-1 to TRBJ1-5; no reliable D call. Germline V gene sequence: CDR1 SQVTM, CDR2 ANQGSEA. V was clipped by 6 bases and J by 0 bases, with 15 bases between them. This CDR3 has 15 amino acids. For the CDR3, the DNA is TGCAGCGTCTACCTAGATGGGGTTAGCAATCAGCCCCAGCATTTT. Translating it yields CSVYLDGVSNQPQHF.

This rearrangement joins TRBV4-1 to TRBJ1-1; D possibly corresponds to TRBD1 (6 bases). The germline V and J ends were trimmed by 0 bases and 8 bases, with 16 bases remaining between them. The germline CDR1 and CDR2 sequences are MGHRA and YSYEKL. The CDR3 is made up of 15 amino acids. As DNA, the CDR3 is TGCGCCAGCAGCCAAGATGTGCAGGGGATGTTAGAAGCTTTCTTT. Translation: CASSQDVQGMLEAFF.

V is TRBV15 and J is TRBJ2-1; the match to TRBD2 covers 11 bases. V shed 5 bases, J shed 7 bases, and the junction held 13 bases outside the gene matches. Germline V lookup: CDR1 LNHNV, CDR2 YYDKDF (reference sequence). This CDR3 is 17 amino acids long. This CDR3 is CATSPNPPLAGDNEQFF. As DNA, the CDR3 is TGTGCCACCAGCCCAAACCCCCCACTAGCGGGAGATAATGAGCAGTTCTTC.

This chain uses TRBV30 with TRBJ1-2; D possibly corresponds to TRBD1 (6 bases). The CDR3 is 14 amino acids. Trimming left V 0 bases short and J 6 bases short, with 14 bases between. Germline-derived CDR1 and CDR2 are GTSNPN and SVGIG (reference sequence). The CDR3 loop reads CAWSVVWDNHGYTF. In nucleotides, the CDR3 is TGTGCCTGGAGTGTGGTATGGGACAACCATGGCTACACCTTC.

This clonotype was detected a few times. The J gene is TRBJ2-1, the V gene TRBV5-4, with 9 nucleotides matching TRBD2. The germline CDR1 and CDR2 sequences are SGHNT and YYREEE (reference sequence). Germline trimming cut 1 base from V and 4 bases from J; bases unmatched to any gene: 3. The CDR3 is made up of 15 amino acids. CDR3 sequence: CASSLLAGTYNEQFF. The DNA for the CDR3 is TGTGCCAGCAGCTTGCTAGCGGGGACTTACAATGAGCAGTTCTTC.

The chain employs TRBV4-1 and TRBJ2-3, with 8 bases fitting TRBD2. CDR3 length: 17 amino acids. V was clipped by 8 bases and J by 1 base; unmatched bases: 14. Germline loops: CDR1 MGHRA, CDR2 YSYEKL. The CDR3 is CASGASLTGGGTDTQYF. The CDR3, as DNA: TGCGCCAGCGGTGCCTCGTTGACGGGGGGGGGCACAGATACGCAGTATTTT.